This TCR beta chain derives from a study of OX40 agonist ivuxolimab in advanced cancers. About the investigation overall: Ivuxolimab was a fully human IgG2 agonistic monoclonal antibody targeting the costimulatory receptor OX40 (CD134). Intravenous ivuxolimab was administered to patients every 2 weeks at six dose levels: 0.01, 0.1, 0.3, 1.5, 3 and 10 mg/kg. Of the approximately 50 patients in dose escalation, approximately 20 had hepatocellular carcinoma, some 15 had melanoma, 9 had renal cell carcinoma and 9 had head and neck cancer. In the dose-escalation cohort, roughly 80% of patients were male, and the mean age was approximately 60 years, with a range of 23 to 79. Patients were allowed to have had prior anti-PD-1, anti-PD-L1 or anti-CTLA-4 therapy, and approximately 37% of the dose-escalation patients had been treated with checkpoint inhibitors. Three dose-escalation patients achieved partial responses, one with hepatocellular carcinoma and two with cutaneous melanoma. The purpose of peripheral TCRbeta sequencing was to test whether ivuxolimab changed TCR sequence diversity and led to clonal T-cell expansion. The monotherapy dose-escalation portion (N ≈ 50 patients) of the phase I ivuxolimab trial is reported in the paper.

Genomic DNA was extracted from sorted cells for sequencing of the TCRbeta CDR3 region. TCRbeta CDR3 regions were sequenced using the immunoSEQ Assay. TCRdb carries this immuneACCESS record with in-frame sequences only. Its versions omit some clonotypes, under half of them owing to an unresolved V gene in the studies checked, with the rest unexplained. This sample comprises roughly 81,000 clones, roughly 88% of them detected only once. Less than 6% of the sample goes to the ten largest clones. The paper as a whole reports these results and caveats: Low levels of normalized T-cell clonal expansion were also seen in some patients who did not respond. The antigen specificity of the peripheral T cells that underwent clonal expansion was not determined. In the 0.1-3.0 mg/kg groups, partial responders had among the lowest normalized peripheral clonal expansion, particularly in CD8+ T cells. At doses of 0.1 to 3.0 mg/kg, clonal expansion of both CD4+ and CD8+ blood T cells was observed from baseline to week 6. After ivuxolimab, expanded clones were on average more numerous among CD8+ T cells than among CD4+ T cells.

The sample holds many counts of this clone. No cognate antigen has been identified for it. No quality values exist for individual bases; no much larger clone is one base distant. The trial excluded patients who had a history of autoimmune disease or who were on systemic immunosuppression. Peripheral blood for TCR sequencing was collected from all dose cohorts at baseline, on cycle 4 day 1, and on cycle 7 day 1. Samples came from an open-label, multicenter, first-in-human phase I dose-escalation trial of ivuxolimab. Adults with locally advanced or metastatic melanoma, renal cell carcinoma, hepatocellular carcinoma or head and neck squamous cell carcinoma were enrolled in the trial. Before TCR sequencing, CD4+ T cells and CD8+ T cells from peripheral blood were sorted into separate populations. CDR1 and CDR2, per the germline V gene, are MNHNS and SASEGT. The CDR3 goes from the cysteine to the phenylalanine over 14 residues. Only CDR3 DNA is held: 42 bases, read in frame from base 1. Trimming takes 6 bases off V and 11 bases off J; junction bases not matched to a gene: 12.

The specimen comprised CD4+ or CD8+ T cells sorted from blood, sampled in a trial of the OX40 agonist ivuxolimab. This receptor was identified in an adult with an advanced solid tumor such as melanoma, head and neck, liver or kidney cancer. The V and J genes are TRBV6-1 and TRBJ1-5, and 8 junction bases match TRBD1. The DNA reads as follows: TGTGCCAGCAGGGATCGACAGGGGATTGAGGCCCAGCATTTT. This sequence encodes CASRDRQGIEAQHF.